The present entry profiles one TCR beta chain with its context. Its cognate antigen is unknown. The entry originates in a study of T cells after yellow fever vaccination. The TCR cDNA carried a universal primer site and UMIs from 5'RACE template switching. TCRdb processed the 5' RACE reads anew with MiXCR; each CDR3 protein has one entry. The table includes 200,000 or so distinct CDR3 sequences, more than 6.5% detected once. Study-level points and caveats: Clones that expanded after primary vaccination mostly reappeared after the booster (96% CD4, approximately 87% CD8). Peak timing came faster in the weaker secondary response, day 5 versus 15. From the bulk population, abundant clonotypes could contaminate and appear within FACS-sorted repertoires.

Germline CDR1 reads SGHNT; CDR2 reads YYREEE (reference sequence). With 1 base removed from V and 6 bases from J, the gap between germline ends came to 8 bases. This CDR3 spans 13 amino acids. This sequence originates from a man aged 25 to 40 who received the YFV17D yellow fever vaccine. The source was CD4+ T cells sorted from PBMCs, collected on the day of the yellow fever booster vaccination. The V and J genes are TRBV5-4 and TRBJ2-1; D not resolved. CDR3 bases: TGTGCCAGCAGCTTGAGAGTGTCCAATGAGCAGTTCTTC. Translated: CASSLRVSNEQFF.